A single sample gave rise to the 13 T cell receptor beta chains below, sequenced in a study of blood T cell repertoires in COVID-19. Here immunoSEQ multiplex PCR was the method, and the copy in TCRdb shows in-frame clones only, minus some. The data contain some 400,000 clones, roughly 90% of them seen just once; the ten biggest clones take up 0.8% to 0.9%. The sequenced sample consisted of PBMCs or T cells enriched from blood (not recorded which). The receptors originated from a woman between 35 and 50 years old who had been exposed to COVID-19.

The genes are TRBV15 and TRBJ1-5; TRBD1 might be the D (5 bases). Germline CDR1 reads LNHNV; CDR2 reads YYDKDF (reference sequence). Trimming removed 3 bases from V and 1 base from J, with 10 bases in between. This CDR3 spans 15 amino acids. The CDR3 bases are TGTGCCACCAGCAGGACGGGGGACAGCAATCAGCCCCAGCATTTT. Translated, it gives CATSRTGDSNQPQHF.

This chain links TRBV5-1 with TRBJ2-5; TRBD1 agrees at 8 bases. After removal of 4 bases from V and 6 bases from J, the junction contained 11 bases not matched to a gene. Germline V lookup: CDR1 SGHRS, CDR2 YFSETQ. The CDR3 is 15 amino acids. CDR3 region: CASSLAPGTGKTQYF. CDR3 DNA sequence: TGCGCCAGCAGCCTGGCCCCCGGGACAGGAAAGACCCAGTACTTC.

The chain is built from TRBV29-1 and TRBJ1-2; no clear D. The V end was cut by 4 bases, the J end by 6 bases, with 9 bases between. CDR1 and CDR2 from the germline V gene are SQVTM and ANQGSEA. The CDR3 runs 11 residues. CDR3 bases: TGCAGCGTTGTGGGTCAGGATGGCTACACCTTC. Protein product: CSVVGQDGYTF.

The chain has TRBV7-9 and TRBJ1-2; D is unresolved. The germline V and J ends were trimmed by 5 bases and 4 bases, with 14 bases remaining between them. The germline CDR1 and CDR2 sequences are SEHNR and FQNEAQ (reference sequence). This CDR3 is 14 amino acids long. CDR3 sequence (DNA): TGTGCCAGCAGCGCCGCCTTGGGGAGCTATGGCTACACCTTC. Protein sequence: CASSAALGSYGYTF.

V usage is TRBV5-6 and J usage is TRBJ2-7, with a weak D call TRBD1 (5 bases). Germline V gene sequence: CDR1 SGHDT, CDR2 YYEEEE. V was trimmed by 1 base and J by 1 base, leaving 6 bases between them. The length of the CDR3 is 13 residues. The CDR3 region has the DNA TGTGCCAGCAGCTTGTACAGGTCCTACGAGCAGTACTTC. Translating it yields CASSLYRSYEQYF.

The chain joins TRBV10-1 to TRBJ2-2; maybe TRBD2 (6 bases). This CDR3 comprises 14 residues. CDR1 is WNHNN, CDR2 SYGVQD, per germline (reference sequence). V shed 6 bases and J shed 4 bases, with 12 bases lying between them. The CDR3 DNA reads as TGCGCCAGCAGGAGGGAGACTAGCACCGGGGAGCTGTTTTTT. Its translation: CASRRETSTGELFF.

This sequence joins TRBV25-1 and TRBJ2-7; no firm D call. Germline V gene sequence: CDR1 MGHDK, CDR2 SYGVNS. V lost 4 bases and J 1 base, leaving 5 bases between the germline ends. The length of the CDR3 is 12 residues. As DNA, the CDR3 is TGTGCCAGCAGTGCAACATCCTACGAGCAGTACTTC. It translates to CASSATSYEQYF.

This chain connects TRBV6-6 to TRBJ1-3; 8 positions match TRBD1. With V trimmed by 5 bases and J by 1 base, 10 bases remained unmatched. CDR1 is MNHNY, CDR2 SVGAGI, per germline (reference sequence). The CDR3 consists of 17 residues. The CDR3 bases are TGTGCCAGCAGTCCGCGACAGGGGATAACTTCTGGAAACACCATATATTTT. Encoded protein: CASSPRQGITSGNTIYF.

The chain joins TRBV21-1 to TRBJ2-2; the table names TRBD2, a call not compared with the DNA. TRBV21-1 is marked as a pseudogene. The CDR3 is 17 residues long. In DNA form, the CDR3 reads TGTGCCAGCAGCAAAGGGACTAGCGGGTTGAACACCGGGGAGCTGTTTTTT. This encodes CASSKGTSGLNTGELFF.

The rearrangement links TRBV2 to TRBJ1-2; the D is unclear. Trimming took 6 bases from V and 2 from J, leaving 10 bases between them. The CDR3 consists of 13 residues. Germline-derived CDR1 and CDR2 are SNHLY and FYNNEI. CDR3 DNA: TGTGCCAGCAGGCTCACGGTAAACTATGGCTACACCTTC. Its translation: CASRLTVNYGYTF.

The chain uses TRBV30 and TRBJ1-1; tentative D call: TRBD1 (5 bases). CDR3 size: 15 residues. The germline V gene has CDR1 GTSNPN and CDR2 SVGIG (reference sequence). V was clipped by 6 bases and J by 0 bases, with 17 bases between them. CDR3 sequence reads: CACNRQEGMNTEAFF. The CDR3, as DNA: TGTGCCTGTAATCGGCAGGAGGGGATGAACACTGAAGCTTTCTTT.

The chain couples TRBV29-1 to TRBJ2-2, with D unclear. Germline assignment: CDR1 SQVTM and CDR2 ANQGSEA. This CDR3 is 13 amino acids long. Trimming took 4 bases from V and 1 from J, leaving 7 bases between them. The CDR3 loop is CSVAPRNTGELFF. For the CDR3, the DNA is TGCAGCGTTGCACCCAGGAACACCGGGGAGCTGTTTTTT.

V and J are TRBV5-1 and TRBJ1-1; D remains ambiguous. V lost 3 bases and J 5 bases, leaving 14 bases between the germline ends. The CDR3 runs to 14 residues. Germline values: CDR1 SGHRS, CDR2 YFSETQ. The CDR3 spells CASSSYPLETEAFF. CDR3 nucleotides: TGCGCCAGCAGCTCGTACCCTTTAGAAACTGAAGCTTTCTTT.